Shown below are 17 T cell receptor beta chains from a single sample sequenced in a study of blood T cell repertoires in COVID-19. The table came from immunoSEQ multiplex PCR; TCRdb's copy has only in-frame clones and leaves some out. The data hold 120,000 to 150,000 clones, with roughly 87% observed a single time. Sequenced input: PBMCs or T cells enriched from blood (not recorded which). The receptor set was obtained from a woman between 40 and 55 years old who had been exposed to COVID-19.

The chain combines TRBV5-5 with TRBJ2-7; the D gene is possibly TRBD1 (6 bases). Germline CDR1 SGHKS, CDR2 YYEKEE (reference sequence). The V gene lost 0 bases and the J gene lost 0 bases, with 10 bases spanning the gap. The CDR3 contains 15 residues. The CDR3 DNA reads as TGTGCCAGCAGCTTGGCCGCCAGGGGCTCCTACGAGCAGTACTTC. This codes for CASSLAARGSYEQYF.

This clone was counted a single time. The J gene is TRBJ1-2, the V gene TRBV19; D possibly corresponds to TRBD1 (6 bases). Per germline, CDR1 LNHDA and CDR2 SQIVND (reference sequence). There are 14 residues in the CDR3. The ends were cut back, 4 bases at V and 2 bases at J, with 11 bases in the middle. CDR3 amino acids: CASSTSGTNYGYTF. In DNA, the CDR3 is TGTGCCAGTAGTACCTCCGGGACAAACTATGGCTACACCTTC.

The chain couples TRBV6-5 to TRBJ2-1; the D is unclear. The CDR3 loop spans 15 amino acids. Germline V gene lookup returns CDR1 MNHEY and CDR2 SVGAGI. Trimming removed 0 bases from V and 6 bases from J, with 12 bases in between. The CDR3 region is CASSYSRLVGNEQFF. As DNA, the CDR3 is TGTGCCAGCAGTTACTCGAGGCTGGTTGGCAATGAGCAGTTCTTC.

V usage is TRBV19 and J usage is TRBJ1-3, with D unclear. The CDR3 contains 12 residues. V lost 3 bases and J 4 bases, leaving 4 bases between the germline ends. From germline, CDR1 is LNHDA and CDR2 SQIVND (reference sequence). The CDR3 region has the DNA TGTGCCAGTAGTATCGGGGGAAACACCATATATTTT. It encodes CASSIGGNTIYF. Using reference TRBV19 and TRBJ1-3 for the parts outside the CDR3, the full variable domain is DGGITQSPKYLFRKEGQNVTLSCEQNLNHDAMYWYRQDPGQGLRLIYYSQIVNDFQKGDIAEGYSVSREKKESFPLTVTSAQKNPTAFYLCASSIGGNTIYFGEGSWLTVV.

V usage is TRBV6-5 and J usage is TRBJ2-2; no clear D. Per germline, CDR1 MNHEY and CDR2 SVGAGI. This CDR3 comprises 12 residues. V dropped 6 bases and J dropped 6 bases, with 8 bases sitting between them. The CDR3 spells CASRINAGELFF. In DNA form, the CDR3 reads TGTGCCAGCAGAATTAATGCCGGGGAGCTGTTTTTT.

The rearrangement uses TRBV19 and TRBJ1-3; the D gene is possibly TRBD1 (5 bases). Germline-derived CDR1 and CDR2 are LNHDA and SQIVND (reference sequence). V was pared by 3 bases and J by 0 bases, with 21 bases between. CDR3 length equals 19 residues. The CDR3 DNA sequence: TGTGCCAGTAGTATGGTCAGAAGTGGCAGGGTGAGCTCTGGAAACACCATATATTTT. It yields the protein CASSMVRSGRVSSGNTIYF.

The genes are TRBV7-6 and TRBJ1-4; 7 positions match TRBD1. V dropped 5 bases and J dropped 8; count of bases not matched to a gene: 8. Germline CDR1 SGHVS, CDR2 FNYEAQ. The CDR3 consists of 14 residues. Here the CDR3 reads CASSARDSGEKLFF. The CDR3 DNA sequence: TGTGCCAGCAGCGCCCGGGACAGTGGCGAAAAACTGTTTTTT.

This sequence joins TRBV5-1 and TRBJ1-2; 7 bases are shared with TRBD1. This CDR3 is built from 12 residues. V was clipped by 4 bases and J by 6 bases; unmatched bases: 3. Per germline, CDR1 SGHRS and CDR2 YFSETQ. The CDR3 sequence is CASSVQGNGYTF. The CDR3 DNA is TGCGCCAGCAGCGTACAGGGGAATGGCTACACCTTC.

This clone was observed a handful of times. The V and J genes are TRBV28 and TRBJ2-5, with D possibly matching TRBD2 (5 bases). This CDR3 has 13 amino acids. The germline CDR1 and CDR2 sequences are MDHEN and SYDVKM. Trimming took 7 bases from V and 5 from J, leaving 14 bases between them. The chain's CDR3 is CASTSPPGETQYF. As DNA, the CDR3 is TGTGCCAGCACCTCCCCCCCGGGGGAGACCCAGTACTTC.

The chain carries TRBV28 and TRBJ2-4; weak D call: TRBD1 (6 bases). CDR3 length: 13 residues. Germline V gene lookup returns CDR1 MDHEN and CDR2 SYDVKM. The V end lost 6 bases, the J end lost 8 bases, and 14 bases lay between the germline ends. The CDR3 nucleotides read TGTGCCAGCAGGCTAGGGACATTGGACATTCAGTACTTC. The encoded protein is CASRLGTLDIQYF.

This clone was picked up one time. The gene calls are TRBV18 and TRBJ2-5; D unclear. The CDR3 length is 14 residues. With 2 bases removed from V and 5 bases from J, the gap between germline ends came to 12 bases. Looked up from germline, CDR1 is KGHSH and CDR2 is LQKENI. CDR3 DNA sequence: TGTGCCAGCTCACCAGGTGGAGAGGAGGAGACCCAGTACTTC. It specifies CASSPGGEEETQYF. The full variable domain, in which reference TRBV18 and TRBJ2-5 provide the parts outside the CDR3, is NAGVMQNPRHLVRRRGQEARLRCSPMKGHSHVYWYRQLPEEGLKFMVYLQKENIIDESGMPKERFSAEFPKEGPSILRIQQVVRGDSAAYFCASSPGGEEETQYFGPGTRLLVL.

The V and J genes are TRBV5-1 and TRBJ2-7; D is perhaps TRBD1 (5 bases). The V end lost 4 bases, the J end lost 0 bases, and 14 bases lay between the germline ends. The CDR3 is made up of 15 amino acids. CDR1 is SGHRS, CDR2 YFSETQ, per germline. The CDR3 DNA follows: TGCGCCAGCAGCACCCAATTTACAGGCTCCTACGAGCAGTACTTC. Translated, it gives CASSTQFTGSYEQYF.

The chain has TRBV4-3 and TRBJ2-7, with 11 bases aligning to TRBD2. This CDR3 has 17 residues. The germline V gene encodes CDR1 LGHNA and CDR2 YSLEER. The V gene end was trimmed by 0 bases and the J gene end by 4 bases; junction bases not matched to a gene: 8. CDR3 nucleotides: TGCGCCAGCAGCCAAGATATAGCGGGAGGGCCCCGTTACGAGCAGTACTTC. It translates to CASSQDIAGGPRYEQYF.

The chain is built from TRBV2 and TRBJ1-4, with TRBD1 matching 8 bases. Germline assignment: CDR1 SNHLY and CDR2 FYNNEI. V was pared by 6 bases and J by 7 bases, with 7 bases of the junction left unmatched. The CDR3 has 14 amino acids. CDR3 nucleotides: TGTGCCAGCAGGAGAACCGGGACAGGTGAAAAACTGTTTTTT. Amino acids: CASRRTGTGEKLFF.

The chain couples TRBV7-9 to TRBJ2-5, with D possibly TRBD1 on 5 matching bases. Germline-derived CDR1 and CDR2 are SEHNR and FQNEAQ (reference sequence). Trimming left V 2 bases short and J 4 bases short, with 11 bases between. CDR3 length: 14 residues. CDR3 in amino acids: CASSLRQGRETQYF. The CDR3 nucleotides are TGTGCCAGCAGCTTACGGCAGGGAAGAGAGACCCAGTACTTC.

This chain uses TRBV19 with TRBJ2-1; D ambiguous. CDR1 and CDR2 (germline): LNHDA, SQIVND (reference sequence). The CDR3 has 13 amino acids. Trimming shortened V by 6 bases and J by 6 bases, and 12 bases separated the two germline ends. CDR3 sequence reads: CASSQGVFNEQFF. Written as DNA, the CDR3 is TGTGCCAGTAGCCAAGGAGTTTTCAATGAGCAGTTCTTC.

The V gene is TRBV4-1, the J gene TRBJ2-7; 11 positions match TRBD2. In germline, CDR1 is MGHRA, CDR2 YSYEKL. V dropped 4 bases and J dropped 2; count of bases not matched to a gene: 7. This CDR3 spans 16 amino acids. CDR3 coding DNA: TGCGCCAGCAGCCTACTCACTAGCGGGAGCCCCTACGAGCAGTACTTC. As protein: CASSLLTSGSPYEQYF.